This record covers a single TCR beta chain. No antigen is known for it. Trimming removed 0 bases from V and 2 bases from J, with 14 bases in between. This CDR3 contains 15 residues. Germline lookup yields CDR1 DFQATT and CDR2 SNEGSKA (reference sequence). Blood was sampled at initial diagnosis of hyperthyroidism, prior to onset of any ophthalmopathy symptoms. This sample stems from a study of T cells in Graves' hyperthyroidism and ophthalmopathy. Regarding the study as a whole: Among thyroid clonotypes expanded above 0.001, most also appeared in blood.

Amplification yielded TCR beta CDR3 regions, with RNA transcripts as the source. The HTBI primer set drove a first-round RT-PCR of the TCR CDR3. TCRdb reanalysed the multiplex PCR reads using MiXCR and keeps one entry per CDR3 protein. The sample holds over 200,000 distinct CDR3 sequences, 13% to 15% seen once. This receptor was obtained from a woman between 40 and 55 years old with Graves' hyperthyroidism that later progressed to Graves' ophthalmopathy. This sequence joins TRBV20-1 and TRBJ2-7; D not certain. The source material was blood. The CDR3: CSARDYPLSPYEQYF. DNA for the CDR3: TGCAGTGCTAGAGATTACCCACTCTCGCCCTACGAGCAGTACTTC.